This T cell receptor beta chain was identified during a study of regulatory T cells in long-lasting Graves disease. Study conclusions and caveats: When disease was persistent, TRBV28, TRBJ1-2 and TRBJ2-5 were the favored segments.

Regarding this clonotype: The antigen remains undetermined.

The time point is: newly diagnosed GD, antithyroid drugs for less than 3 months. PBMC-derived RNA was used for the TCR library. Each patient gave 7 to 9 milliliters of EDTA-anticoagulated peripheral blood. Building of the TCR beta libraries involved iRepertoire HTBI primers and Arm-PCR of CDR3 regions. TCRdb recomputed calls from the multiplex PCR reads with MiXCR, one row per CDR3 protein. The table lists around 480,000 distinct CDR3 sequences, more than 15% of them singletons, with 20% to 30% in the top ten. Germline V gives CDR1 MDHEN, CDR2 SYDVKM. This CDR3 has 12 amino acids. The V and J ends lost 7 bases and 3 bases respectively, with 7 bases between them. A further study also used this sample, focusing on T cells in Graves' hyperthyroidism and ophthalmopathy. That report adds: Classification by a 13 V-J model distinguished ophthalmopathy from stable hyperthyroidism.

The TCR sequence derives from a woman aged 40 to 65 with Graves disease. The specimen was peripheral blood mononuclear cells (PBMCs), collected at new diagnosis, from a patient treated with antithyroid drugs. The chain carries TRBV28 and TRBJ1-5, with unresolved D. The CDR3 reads CASKVSNQPQHF. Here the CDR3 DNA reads TGTGCCAGCAAGGTTTCCAATCAGCCCCAGCATTTT.